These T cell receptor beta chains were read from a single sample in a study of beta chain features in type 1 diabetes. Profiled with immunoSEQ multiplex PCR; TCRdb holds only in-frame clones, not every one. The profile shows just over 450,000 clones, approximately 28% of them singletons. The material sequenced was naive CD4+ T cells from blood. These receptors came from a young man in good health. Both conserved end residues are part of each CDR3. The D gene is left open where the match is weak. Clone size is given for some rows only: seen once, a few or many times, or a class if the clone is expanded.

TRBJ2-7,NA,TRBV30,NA,CAWPTDQGMCHEQYF,TGTGCCTGGCCTACCGATCAGGGGATGTGCCACGAGCAGTACTTC
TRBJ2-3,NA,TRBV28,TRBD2,CASSAGLAGSDTQYF,TGTGCCAGCAGTGCAGGACTAGCGGGTTCGGATACGCAGTATTTT
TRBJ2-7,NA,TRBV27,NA,CASSLWAGSSYEQYF,TGTGCCAGCAGTTTATGGGCAGGAAGCTCCTACGAGCAGTACTTC
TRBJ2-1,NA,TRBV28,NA,CATTYGGLQFF,TGTGCCACCACATACGGGGGTCTGCAGTTCTTC
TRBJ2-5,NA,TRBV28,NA,CASSLVGVTRETQYF,TGTGCCAGCAGTTTAGTTGGGGTTACTAGGGAGACCCAGTACTTC
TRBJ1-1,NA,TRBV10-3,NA,CAISEQARTEAFF,TGTGCCATCAGTGAGCAAGCGAGGACTGAAGCTTTCTTT
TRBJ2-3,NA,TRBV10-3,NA,CAISAAGNTDTQYF,TGTGCCATCAGTGCAGCTGGTAACACAGATACGCAGTATTTT
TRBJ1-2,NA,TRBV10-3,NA,CAIKAGVIDGYTF,TGTGCCATCAAGGCAGGGGTGATAGATGGCTACACCTTC
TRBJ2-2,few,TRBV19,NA,CASSIIRNTGELFF,TGTGCCAGTAGTATAATTCGAAACACCGGGGAGCTGTTTTTT
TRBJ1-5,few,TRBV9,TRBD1,CASSVGQGPSNQPQHF,TGTGCCAGCAGCGTAGGACAGGGCCCTTCTAATCAGCCCCAGCATTTT
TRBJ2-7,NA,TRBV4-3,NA,CASSQDLVLSYEQYF,TGCGCCAGCAGCCAAGATCTGGTCCTCTCCTACGAGCAGTACTTC
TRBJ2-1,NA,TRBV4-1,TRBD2,CASSPLGSGRINEQFF,TGCGCCAGCAGCCCTCTGGGTAGCGGGAGAATCAATGAGCAGTTCTTC
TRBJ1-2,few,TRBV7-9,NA,CASSLGGSYTF,TGTGCCAGCAGCTTGGGAGGAAGCTACACCTTC
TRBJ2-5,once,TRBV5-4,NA,CASSLDDVEPPYF,TGTGCCAGCAGCTTGGATGATGTAGAGCCCCCGTACTTC
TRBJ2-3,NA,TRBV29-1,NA,CSVGSWGAGTDTQYF,TGCAGCGTGGGATCTTGGGGGGCTGGAACAGATACGCAGTATTTT
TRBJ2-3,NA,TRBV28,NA,CASSPPGDTQYF,TGTGCCAGCAGTCCACCGGGGGATACGCAGTATTTT
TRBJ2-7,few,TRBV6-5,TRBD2,CASSLAGAYEQYF,TGTGCCAGCAGTCTAGCGGGAGCCTACGAGCAGTACTTC